The present entry profiles one T cell receptor beta chain with its context. Participants' own reports of clinical history determined their cohort assignment. Under the authors' procedure: Using reference gene primer amplification, nucleated cell counts were estimated. The method was immunoSEQ multiplex PCR; TCRdb's version includes in-frame clones alone and lacks a portion of them. V and J calls and clone size are copied from that table; D and trimming were computed from the DNA. The table has approximately 160,000 clones, over 65% seen once. The CDR3 sequence is 14 residues long. Trimming left V 0 bases short and J 8 bases short, with 12 bases between. CDR1 and CDR2 (germline): SGHRS, YFSETQ. The sample is drawn from a study of blood T cell repertoires in COVID-19. Study details: Nucleic acid was either cDNA or gDNA, and it came from T cells, B-cell-depleted T cells, or PBMCs.

Sequencing was carried out using PBMCs or T cells enriched from blood (not recorded which). The rearrangement joins TRBV5-1 to TRBJ1-3; D not certain. The TCR sequence derives from a woman aged 45-60 years who had recovered from COVID-19. In DNA form, the CDR3 reads TGCGCCAGCAGCTTGGGCGGCAGTCCAGACACCATATATTTT. It is translated as CASSLGGSPDTIYF.